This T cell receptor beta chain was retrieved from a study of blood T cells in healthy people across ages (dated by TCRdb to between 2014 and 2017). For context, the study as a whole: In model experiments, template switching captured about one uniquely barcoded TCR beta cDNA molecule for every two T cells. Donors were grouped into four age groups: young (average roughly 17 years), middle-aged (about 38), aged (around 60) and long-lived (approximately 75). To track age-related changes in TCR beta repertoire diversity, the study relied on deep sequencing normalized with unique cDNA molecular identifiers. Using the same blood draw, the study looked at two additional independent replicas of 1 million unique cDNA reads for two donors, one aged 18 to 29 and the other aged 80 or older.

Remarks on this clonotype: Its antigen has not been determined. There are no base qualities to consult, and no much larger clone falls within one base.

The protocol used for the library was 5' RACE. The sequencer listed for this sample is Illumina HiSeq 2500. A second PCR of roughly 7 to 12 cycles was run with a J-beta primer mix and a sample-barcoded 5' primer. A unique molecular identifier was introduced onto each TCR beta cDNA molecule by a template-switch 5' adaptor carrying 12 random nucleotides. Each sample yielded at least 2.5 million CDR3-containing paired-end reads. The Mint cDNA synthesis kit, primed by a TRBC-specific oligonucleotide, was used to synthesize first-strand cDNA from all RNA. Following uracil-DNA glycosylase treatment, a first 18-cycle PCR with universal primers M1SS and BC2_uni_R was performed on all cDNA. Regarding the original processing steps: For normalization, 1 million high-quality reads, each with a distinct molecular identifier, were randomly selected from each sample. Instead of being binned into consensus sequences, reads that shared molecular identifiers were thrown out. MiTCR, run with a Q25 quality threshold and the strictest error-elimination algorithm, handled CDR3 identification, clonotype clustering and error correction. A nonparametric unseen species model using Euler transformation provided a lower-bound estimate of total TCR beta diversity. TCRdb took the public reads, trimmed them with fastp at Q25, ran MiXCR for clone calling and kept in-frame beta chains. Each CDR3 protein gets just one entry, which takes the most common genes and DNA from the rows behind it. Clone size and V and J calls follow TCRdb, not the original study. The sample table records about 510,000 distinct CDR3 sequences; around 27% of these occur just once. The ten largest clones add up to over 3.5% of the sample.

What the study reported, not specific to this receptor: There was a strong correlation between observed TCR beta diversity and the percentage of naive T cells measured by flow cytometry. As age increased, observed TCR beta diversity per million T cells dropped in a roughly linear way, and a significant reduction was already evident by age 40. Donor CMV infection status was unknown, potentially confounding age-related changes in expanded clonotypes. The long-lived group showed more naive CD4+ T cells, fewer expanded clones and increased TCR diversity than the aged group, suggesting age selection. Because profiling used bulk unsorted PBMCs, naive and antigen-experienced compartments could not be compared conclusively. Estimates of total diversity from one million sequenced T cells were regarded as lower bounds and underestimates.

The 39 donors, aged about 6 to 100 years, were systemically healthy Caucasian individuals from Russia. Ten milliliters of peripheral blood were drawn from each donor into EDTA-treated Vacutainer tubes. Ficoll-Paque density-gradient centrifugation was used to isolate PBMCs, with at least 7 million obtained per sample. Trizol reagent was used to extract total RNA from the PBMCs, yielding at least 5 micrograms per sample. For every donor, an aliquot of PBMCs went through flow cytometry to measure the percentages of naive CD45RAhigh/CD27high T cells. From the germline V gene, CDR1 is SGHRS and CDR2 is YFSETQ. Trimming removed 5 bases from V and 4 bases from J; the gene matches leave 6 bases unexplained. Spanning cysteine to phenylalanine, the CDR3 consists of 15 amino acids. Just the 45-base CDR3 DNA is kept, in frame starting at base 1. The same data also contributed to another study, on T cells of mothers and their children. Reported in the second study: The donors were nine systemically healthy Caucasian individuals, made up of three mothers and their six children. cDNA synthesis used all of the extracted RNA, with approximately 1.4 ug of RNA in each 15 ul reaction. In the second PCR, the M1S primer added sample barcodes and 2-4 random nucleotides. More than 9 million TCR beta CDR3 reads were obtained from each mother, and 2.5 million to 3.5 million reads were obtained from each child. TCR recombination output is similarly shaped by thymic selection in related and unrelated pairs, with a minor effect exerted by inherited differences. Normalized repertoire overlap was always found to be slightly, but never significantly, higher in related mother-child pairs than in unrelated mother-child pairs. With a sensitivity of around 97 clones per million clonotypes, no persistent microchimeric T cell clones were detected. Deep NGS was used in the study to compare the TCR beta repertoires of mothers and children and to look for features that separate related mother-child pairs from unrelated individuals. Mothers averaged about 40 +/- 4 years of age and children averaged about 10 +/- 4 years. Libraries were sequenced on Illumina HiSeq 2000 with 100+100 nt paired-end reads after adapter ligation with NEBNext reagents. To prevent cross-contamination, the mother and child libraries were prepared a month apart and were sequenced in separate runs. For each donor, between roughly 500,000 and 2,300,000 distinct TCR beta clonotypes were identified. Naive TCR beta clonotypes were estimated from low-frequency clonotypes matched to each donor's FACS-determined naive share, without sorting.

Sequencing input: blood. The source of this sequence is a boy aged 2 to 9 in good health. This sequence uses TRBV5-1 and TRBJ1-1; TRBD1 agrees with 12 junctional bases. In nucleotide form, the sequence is TGCGCCAGCAGTTGGGACAGGGGGCGGGGCACTGAAGCTTTCTTT. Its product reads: CASSWDRGRGTEAFF.